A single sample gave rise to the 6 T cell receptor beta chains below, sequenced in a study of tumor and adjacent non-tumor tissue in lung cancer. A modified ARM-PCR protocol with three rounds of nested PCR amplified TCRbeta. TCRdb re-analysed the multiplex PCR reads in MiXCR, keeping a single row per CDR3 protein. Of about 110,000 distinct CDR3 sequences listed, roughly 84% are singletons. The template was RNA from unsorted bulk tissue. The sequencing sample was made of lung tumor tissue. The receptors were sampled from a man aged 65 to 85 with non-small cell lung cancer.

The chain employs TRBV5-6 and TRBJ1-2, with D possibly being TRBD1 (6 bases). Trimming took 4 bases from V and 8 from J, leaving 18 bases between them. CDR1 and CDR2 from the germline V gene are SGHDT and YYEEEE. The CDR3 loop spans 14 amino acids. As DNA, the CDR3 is TGTGCCAGCAGCCGGGACGGGGGGCAGGGCGGCTACACCTTC. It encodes CASSRDGGQGGYTF.

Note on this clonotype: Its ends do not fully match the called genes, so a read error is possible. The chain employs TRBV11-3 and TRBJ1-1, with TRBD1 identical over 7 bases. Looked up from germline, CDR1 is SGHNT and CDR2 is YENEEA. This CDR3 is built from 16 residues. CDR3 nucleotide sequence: TGTGCCAGCAGCTTAAAGACAGGGTGGATGAGCACAGAAGCTATCTTT. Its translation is CASSLKTGWMSTEAIF.

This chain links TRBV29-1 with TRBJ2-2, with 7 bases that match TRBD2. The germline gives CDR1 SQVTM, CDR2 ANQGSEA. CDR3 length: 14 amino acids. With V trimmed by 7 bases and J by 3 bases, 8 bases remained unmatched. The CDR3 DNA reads TGCAGCGCATTAGGGACTACCTACACCGGGGAGCTGTTTTTT. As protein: CSALGTTYTGELFF.

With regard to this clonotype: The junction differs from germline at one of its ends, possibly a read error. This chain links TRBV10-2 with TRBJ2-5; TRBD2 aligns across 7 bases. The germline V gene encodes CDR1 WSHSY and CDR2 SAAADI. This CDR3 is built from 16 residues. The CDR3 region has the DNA TGCGCCACCCAGGGTGGTGCAACGGGGGGTGGGGAGACCCAGTGCTTC. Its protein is CATQGGATGGGETQCF.

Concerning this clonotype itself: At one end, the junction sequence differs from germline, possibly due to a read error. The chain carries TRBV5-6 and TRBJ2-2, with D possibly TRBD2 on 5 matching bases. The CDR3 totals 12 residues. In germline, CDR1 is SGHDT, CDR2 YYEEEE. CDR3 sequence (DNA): TGTGCCAGCAGTCCCCCGACCGGGGAGCTGTTATTT. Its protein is CASSPPTGELLF.

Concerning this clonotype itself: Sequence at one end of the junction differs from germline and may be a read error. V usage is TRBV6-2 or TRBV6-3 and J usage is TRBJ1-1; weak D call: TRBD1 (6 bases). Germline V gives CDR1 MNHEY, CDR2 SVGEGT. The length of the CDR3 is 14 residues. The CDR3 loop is CASSYSPNRAEAFF. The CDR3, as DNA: TGTGCCAGTAGTTACTCGCCCAACAGGGCTGAAGCTTTCTTT.